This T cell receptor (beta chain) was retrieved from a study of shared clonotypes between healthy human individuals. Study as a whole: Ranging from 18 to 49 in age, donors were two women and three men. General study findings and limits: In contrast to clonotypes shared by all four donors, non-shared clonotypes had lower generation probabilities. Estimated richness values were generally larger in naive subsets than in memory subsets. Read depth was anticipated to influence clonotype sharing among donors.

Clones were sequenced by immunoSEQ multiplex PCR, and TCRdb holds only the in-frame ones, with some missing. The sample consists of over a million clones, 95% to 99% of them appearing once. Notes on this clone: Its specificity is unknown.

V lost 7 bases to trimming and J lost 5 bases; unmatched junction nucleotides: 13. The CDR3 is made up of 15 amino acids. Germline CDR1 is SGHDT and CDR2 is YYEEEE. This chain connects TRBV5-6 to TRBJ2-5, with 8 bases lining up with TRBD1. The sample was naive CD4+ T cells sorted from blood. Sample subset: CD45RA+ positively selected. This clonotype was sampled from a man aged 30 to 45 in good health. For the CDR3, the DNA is TGTGCCAGCTGCGACAGGACAGGGCTTCTCGAGACCCAGTACTTC. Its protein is CASCDRTGLLETQYF.